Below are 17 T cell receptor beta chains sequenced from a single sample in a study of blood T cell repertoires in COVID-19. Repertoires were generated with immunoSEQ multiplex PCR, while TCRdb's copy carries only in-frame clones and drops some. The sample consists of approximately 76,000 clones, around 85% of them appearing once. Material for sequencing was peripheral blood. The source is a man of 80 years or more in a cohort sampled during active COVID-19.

CDR3 residues: CASSSQGALKAEQYV. Here the CDR3 DNA reads TGTGCCAGCAGCTCACAGGGGGCGCTTAAGGCCGAGCAGTACGTC. The chain is built from TRBV5-4 and TRBJ2-7; 9 nucleotides match TRBD1. V was pared by 3 bases and J by 6 bases, with 10 bases of the junction left unmatched. Per germline, CDR1 SGHNT and CDR2 YYREEE (reference sequence). CDR3 size: 15 residues.

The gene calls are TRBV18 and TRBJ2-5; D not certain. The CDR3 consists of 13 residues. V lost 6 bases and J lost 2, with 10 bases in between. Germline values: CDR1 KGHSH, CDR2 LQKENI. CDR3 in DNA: TGTGCCAGCTCGTTTACAGCTCAAGAGACCCAGTACTTC. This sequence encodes CASSFTAQETQYF.

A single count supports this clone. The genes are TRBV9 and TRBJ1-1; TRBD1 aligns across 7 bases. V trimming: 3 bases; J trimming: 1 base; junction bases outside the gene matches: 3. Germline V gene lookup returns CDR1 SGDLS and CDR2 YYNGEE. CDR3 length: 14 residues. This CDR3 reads CASSATGANTEAFF. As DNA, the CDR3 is TGTGCCAGCAGCGCCACAGGGGCGAACACTGAAGCTTTCTTT.

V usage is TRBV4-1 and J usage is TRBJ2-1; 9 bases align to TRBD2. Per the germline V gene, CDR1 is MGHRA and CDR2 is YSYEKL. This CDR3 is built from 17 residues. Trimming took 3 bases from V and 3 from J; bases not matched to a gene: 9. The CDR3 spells CASSQSLQAGGYNEQFF. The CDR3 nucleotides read TGCGCCAGCAGCCAGTCCCTCCAAGCGGGGGGCTACAATGAGCAGTTCTTC.

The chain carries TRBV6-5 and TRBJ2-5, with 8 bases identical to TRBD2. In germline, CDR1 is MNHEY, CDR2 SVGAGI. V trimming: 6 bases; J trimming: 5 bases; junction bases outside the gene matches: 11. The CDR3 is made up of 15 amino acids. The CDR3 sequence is CASRTPRGGPETQYF. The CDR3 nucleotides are TGTGCCAGCAGAACACCTCGCGGGGGGCCGGAGACCCAGTACTTC.

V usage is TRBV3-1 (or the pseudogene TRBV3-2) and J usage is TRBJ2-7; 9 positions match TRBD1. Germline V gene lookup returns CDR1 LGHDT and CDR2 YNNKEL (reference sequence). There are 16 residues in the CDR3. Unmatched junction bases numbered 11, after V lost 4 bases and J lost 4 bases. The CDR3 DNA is TGTGCCAGCAGCCGTAAGGCCGGGACAGGGAGATACGAGCAGTACTTC. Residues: CASSRKAGTGRYEQYF.

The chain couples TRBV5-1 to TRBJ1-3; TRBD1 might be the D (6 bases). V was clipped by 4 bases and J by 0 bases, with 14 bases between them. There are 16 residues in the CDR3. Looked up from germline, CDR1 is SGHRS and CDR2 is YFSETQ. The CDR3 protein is CASSRTGQFSGNTIYF. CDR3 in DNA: TGCGCCAGCAGCCGGACCGGACAGTTCTCTGGAAACACCATATATTTT.

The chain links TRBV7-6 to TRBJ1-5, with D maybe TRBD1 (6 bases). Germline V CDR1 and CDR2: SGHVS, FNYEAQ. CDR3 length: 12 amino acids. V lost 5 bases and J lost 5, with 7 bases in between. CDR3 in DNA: TGTGCCAGCAGCAACAGGGATCAGCCCCAGCATTTT. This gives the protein CASSNRDQPQHF.

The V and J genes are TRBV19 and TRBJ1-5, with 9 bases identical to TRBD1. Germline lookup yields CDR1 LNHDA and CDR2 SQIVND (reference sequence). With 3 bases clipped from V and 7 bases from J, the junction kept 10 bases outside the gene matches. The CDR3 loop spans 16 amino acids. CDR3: CASSIYGTGTGQPQHF. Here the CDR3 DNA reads TGTGCCAGTAGTATCTACGGGACAGGGACAGGACAGCCCCAGCATTTT.

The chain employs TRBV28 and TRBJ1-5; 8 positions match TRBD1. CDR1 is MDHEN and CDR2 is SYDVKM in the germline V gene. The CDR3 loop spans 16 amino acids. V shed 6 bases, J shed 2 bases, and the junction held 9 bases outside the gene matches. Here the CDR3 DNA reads TGTGCCAGCAGCCGGACAGGGTGGGTTGGCAATCAGCCCCAGCATTTT. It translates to CASSRTGWVGNQPQHF.

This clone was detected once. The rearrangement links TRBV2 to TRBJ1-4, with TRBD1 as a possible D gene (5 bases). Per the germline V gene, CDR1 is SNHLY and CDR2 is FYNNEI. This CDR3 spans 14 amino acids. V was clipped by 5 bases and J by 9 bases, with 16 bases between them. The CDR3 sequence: CASSPGLPDQKLFF. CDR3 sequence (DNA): TGTGCCAGCAGTCCGGGACTGCCAGACCAAAAACTGTTTTTT. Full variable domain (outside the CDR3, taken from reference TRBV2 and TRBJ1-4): EPEVTQTPSHQVTQMGQEVILRCVPISNHLYFYWYRQILGQKVEFLVSFYNNEISEKSEIFDDQFSVERPDGSNFTLKIRSTKLEDSAMYFCASSPGLPDQKLFFGSGTQLSVL.

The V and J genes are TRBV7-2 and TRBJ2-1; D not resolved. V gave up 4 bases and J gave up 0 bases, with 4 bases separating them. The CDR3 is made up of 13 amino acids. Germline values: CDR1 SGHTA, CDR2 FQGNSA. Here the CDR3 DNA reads TGTGCCAGCAGCTCGAGCTCCTACAATGAGCAGTTCTTC. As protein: CASSSSSYNEQFF.

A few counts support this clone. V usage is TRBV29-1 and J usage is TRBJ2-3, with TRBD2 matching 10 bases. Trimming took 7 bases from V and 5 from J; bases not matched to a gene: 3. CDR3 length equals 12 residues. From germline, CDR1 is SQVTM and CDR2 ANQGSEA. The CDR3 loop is CSARLAGDTQYF. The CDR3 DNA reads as TGCAGCGCACGACTAGCGGGAGATACGCAGTATTTT.

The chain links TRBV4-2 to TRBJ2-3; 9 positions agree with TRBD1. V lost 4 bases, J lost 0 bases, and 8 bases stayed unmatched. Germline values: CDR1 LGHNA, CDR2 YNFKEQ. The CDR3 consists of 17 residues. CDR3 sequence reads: CASSLNYRGPSTDTQYF. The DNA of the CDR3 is TGTGCCAGCAGCCTAAACTACAGGGGGCCTAGCACAGATACGCAGTATTTT.

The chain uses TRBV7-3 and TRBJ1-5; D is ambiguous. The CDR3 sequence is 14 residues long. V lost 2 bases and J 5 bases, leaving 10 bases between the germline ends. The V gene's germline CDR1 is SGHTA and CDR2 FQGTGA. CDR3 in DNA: TGTGCCAGCAGCTTATTGGCCGGGGATCAGCCCCAGCATTTT. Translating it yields CASSLLAGDQPQHF.

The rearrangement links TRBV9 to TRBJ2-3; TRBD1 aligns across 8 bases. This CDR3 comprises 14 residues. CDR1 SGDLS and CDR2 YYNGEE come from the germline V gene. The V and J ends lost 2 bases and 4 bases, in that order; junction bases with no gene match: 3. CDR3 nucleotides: TGTGCCAGCAGCGTCGGACAGGGCGCAGATACGCAGTATTTT. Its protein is CASSVGQGADTQYF.

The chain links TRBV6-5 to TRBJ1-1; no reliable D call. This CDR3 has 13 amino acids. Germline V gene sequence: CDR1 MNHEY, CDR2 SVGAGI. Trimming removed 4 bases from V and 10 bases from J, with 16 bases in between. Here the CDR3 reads CASSSSPGFLAFF. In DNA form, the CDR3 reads TGTGCCAGCAGTTCGTCACCCGGGTTTCTAGCTTTCTTT.